This TCR beta chain was observed in a study of blood T cell repertoires in COVID-19 (dated by TCRdb to the early 2020s). Looking at the study overall: Samples from collaborators originated in the United States, Italy and Spain and spanned both the acute and convalescent phases of COVID-19. The material from the prospective study consisted of cDNA or gDNA derived from T cells, B-cell-depleted T cells, or PBMCs. Subjects who had been exposed to COVID-19, were actively infected with it, or had recovered from it provided the deeply sampled blood TCRbeta repertoires that made up the dataset. The repertoires were made available in a free public database intended to serve as a resource for research on the immune response to SARS-CoV-2. Samples came from the ongoing ImmuneRACE study (first 160 participants) plus 1,254 subjects from 6 global collaborators. Sample metadata almost always included a de-identified subject ID, COVID-19 status, age in years and sex. HLA class I and class II types, where available, came from metadata supplied by the sample provider rather than from assay-based typing.

Only a few counts were recorded for this clone. It lacks a known antigen. Base qualities are missing; no much larger clone stands one base away. Each collaborating institution followed its own protocols to collect whole blood in K2EDTA tubes. Collaborator samples were shipped for TCRbeta analysis as frozen whole blood, isolated PBMCs, or DNA extracted from either sample type. Broad study findings and their caveats: The quantity of clinical and demographic metadata differed by source and by participant and was supplied without curation.

The CDR3 goes from the cysteine to the phenylalanine over 11 residues. Of the read, only the CDR3 DNA is kept; its 33 bases are in frame from base 1. The germline ends are 14 bases apart after V is trimmed by 6 bases and J by 12 bases. For CDR1 and CDR2, the germline V gene lists MNHEY and SVGAGI. TCRbeta CDR3 regions were amplified from genomic DNA using the immunoSEQ Assay, a bias-controlled multiplex PCR. On the study's bioinformatics: Nucleated cell counts per sample were estimated from amplification of reference gene primers within the assay. To quantify the absolute abundance of each unique TCRbeta CDR3 rearrangement, sequence reads were collapsed and filtered. For each sample, productive Simpson clonality was calculated as the square root of Simpson's diversity index over productive rearrangements. Imported from immuneACCESS, the table was reduced by TCRdb to in-frame sequences with V and J called. These copies leave out some clones; in studies compared against another copy, an unresolved V gene accounts for under half, and the cause of the remainder is not known. Clone size and V and J calls were adopted from that table, with D and trimming inferred from the DNA. In this sample the table shows roughly 120,000 clones, 60% to 80% of which occur a single time. 16% of the sample belongs to the ten largest clones.

The TCR originated in an elderly woman with active or convalescent COVID-19. Sample: peripheral blood. The sequence links TRBV6-5 to TRBJ1-2, with no D gene named confidently. CDR3 region: CASSSRGLNTF. At the DNA level, the sequence is TGTGCCAGCAGCAGCAGAGGGTTGAACACCTTC.